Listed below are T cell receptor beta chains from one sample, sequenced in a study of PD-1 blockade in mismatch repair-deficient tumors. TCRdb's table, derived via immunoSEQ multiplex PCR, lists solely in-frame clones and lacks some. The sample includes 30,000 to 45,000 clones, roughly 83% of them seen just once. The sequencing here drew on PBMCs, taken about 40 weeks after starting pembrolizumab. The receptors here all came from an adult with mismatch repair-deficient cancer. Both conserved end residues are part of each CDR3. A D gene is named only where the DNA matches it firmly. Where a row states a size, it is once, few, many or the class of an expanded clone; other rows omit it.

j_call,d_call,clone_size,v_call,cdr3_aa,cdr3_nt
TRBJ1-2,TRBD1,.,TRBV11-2,CASSFGTGGYGYTF,TGTGCCAGCAGCTTCGGGACAGGGGGGTATGGCTACACCTTC
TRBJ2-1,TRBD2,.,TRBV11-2,CASSLGTSGYSYNEQFF,TGTGCCAGCAGCTTGGGGACTAGCGGGTACTCCTACAATGAGCAGTTCTTC
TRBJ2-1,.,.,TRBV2,CASSVTGEQFF,TGTGCCAGCAGTGTTACCGGGGAGCAGTTCTTC
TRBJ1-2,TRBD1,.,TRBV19,CASSQGQAYGYTF,TGTGCCAGTAGCCAGGGACAGGCCTATGGCTACACCTTC
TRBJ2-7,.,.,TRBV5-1,CASSSPPAYEQYF,TGCGCCAGCAGCTCCCCTCCAGCCTACGAGCAGTACTTC
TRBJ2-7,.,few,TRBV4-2,CASSQVFGSSYEQYF,TGTGCCAGCAGCCAAGTTTTTGGGAGCTCCTACGAGCAGTACTTC
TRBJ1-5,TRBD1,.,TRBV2,CASSTGTGAGAQHF,TGTGCCAGCAGCACCGGGACAGGGGCCGGGGCCCAGCATTTT
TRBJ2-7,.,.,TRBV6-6,CASRGLSPDMSYEQYF,TGTGCCAGCAGGGGGCTCTCTCCCGACATGTCCTACGAGCAGTACTTC
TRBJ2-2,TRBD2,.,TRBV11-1,CASGTRNTGELFF,TGTGCCAGCGGGACTAGGAACACCGGGGAGCTGTTTTTT
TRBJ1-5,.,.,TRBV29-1,CSVGYGPVSEPQHF,TGCAGCGTTGGGTATGGGCCCGTATCGGAGCCCCAGCATTTT
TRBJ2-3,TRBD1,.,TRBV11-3,CASSLGDRVSTDTQYF,TGTGCCAGCAGCTTGGGGGACAGGGTTAGCACAGATACGCAGTATTTT
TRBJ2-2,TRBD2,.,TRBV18,CASSPRRESFNGELFF,TGTGCCAGCTCACCACGGCGGGAGTCGTTTAACGGGGAGCTGTTTTTT
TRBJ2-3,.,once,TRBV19,CASSIDMRPRTDTQYF,TGTGCCAGTAGTATAGATATGAGGCCGCGCACAGATACGCAGTATTTT
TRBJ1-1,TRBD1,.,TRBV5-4,CASSRQGGSPEAFF,TGTGCCAGCAGCAGACAGGGGGGATCCCCTGAAGCTTTCTTT
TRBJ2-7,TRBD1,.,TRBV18,CASSPRQGTYEQYF,TGTGCCAGCTCACCTAGACAGGGTACCTACGAGCAGTACTTC
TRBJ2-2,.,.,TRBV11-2,CASSSLWTTNTGELFF,TGTGCCAGCAGCTCCCTTTGGACTACTAACACCGGGGAGCTGTTTTTT
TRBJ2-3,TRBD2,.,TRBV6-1,CASSDIGRAGDETDTQYF,TGTGCCAGCAGTGATATAGGGAGAGCGGGAGATGAGACAGATACGCAGTATTTT
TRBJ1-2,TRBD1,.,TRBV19,CASYRGGYGYTF,TGTGCCAGTTACAGGGGTGGGTATGGCTACACCTTC
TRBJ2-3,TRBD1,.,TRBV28,CASSSGQGITDTQYF,TGTGCCAGCAGTTCAGGACAGGGTATAACAGATACGCAGTATTTT
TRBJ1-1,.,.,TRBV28,CASSPLAQVRTEAFF,TGTGCCAGCAGTCCCCTAGCGCAGGTGAGGACTGAAGCTTTCTTT
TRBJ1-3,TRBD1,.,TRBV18,CASSPGQGARNTIYF,TGTGCCAGCTCACCCGGACAGGGGGCCAGAAACACCATATATTTT
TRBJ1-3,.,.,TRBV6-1,CASIVQGGGNTIYF,TGTGCCAGCATCGTACAGGGTGGGGGAAACACCATATATTTT
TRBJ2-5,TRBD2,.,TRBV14,CASSHRRTSGSLETQYF,TGTGCCAGCAGCCATCGGAGGACTAGCGGGAGTTTAGAGACCCAGTACTTC
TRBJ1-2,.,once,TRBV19,CASSMGSNYGYTF,TGTGCCAGTAGTATGGGCAGTAACTATGGCTACACCTTC
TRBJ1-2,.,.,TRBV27,CASSLGGLPYGYTF,TGTGCCAGCAGTTTAGGTGGGCTACCCTATGGCTACACCTTC
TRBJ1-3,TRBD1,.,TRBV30,CAWSEVATGGLDTIYF,TGTGCCTGGAGTGAAGTCGCAACAGGGGGCTTGGACACCATATATTTT
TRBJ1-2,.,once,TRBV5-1,CASSLALSGGMDYGYTF,TGCGCCAGCAGCTTGGCTCTCAGCGGAGGGATGGACTATGGCTACACCTTC
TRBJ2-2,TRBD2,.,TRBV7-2,CASSSTSGRATGELFF,TGTGCCAGCAGCTCGACTAGCGGGAGGGCTACCGGGGAGCTGTTTTTT
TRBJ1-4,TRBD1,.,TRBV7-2,CASSQNRGLREKLFF,TGTGCCAGCAGCCAAAACAGGGGGCTGAGAGAAAAACTGTTTTTT
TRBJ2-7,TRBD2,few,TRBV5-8,CASSRSSGSLYEQYF,TGTGCCAGCAGCAGATCTAGCGGGTCGCTCTACGAGCAGTACTTC
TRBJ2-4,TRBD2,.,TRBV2,CASRRGTSRAKNIQYF,TGTGCCAGCAGGCGCGGGACTAGTCGCGCCAAAAACATTCAGTACTTC
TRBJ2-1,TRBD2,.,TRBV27,CASSSRTGGQVGGYNEQFF,TGTGCCAGCAGTTCCCGAACGGGGGGGCAGGTGGGGGGATACAATGAGCAGTTCTTC
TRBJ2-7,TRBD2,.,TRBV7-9,CASSLRLAASSYEQYF,TGTGCCAGCAGCTTAAGGCTAGCGGCTAGCTCCTACGAGCAGTACTTC
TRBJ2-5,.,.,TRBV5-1,CASSAGQLQYF,TGCGCCAGCAGCGCGGGACAGCTTCAGTACTTC
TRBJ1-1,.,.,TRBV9,CASSPGGTTEAFF,TGTGCCAGCAGCCCCGGTGGTACCACTGAAGCTTTCTTT
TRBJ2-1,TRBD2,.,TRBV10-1,CASRGTSGREPYNEQFF,TGCGCCAGTCGGGGGACTAGCGGGAGAGAACCCTACAATGAGCAGTTCTTC
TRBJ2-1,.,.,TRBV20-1,CSANRGYEQFF,TGCAGTGCCAATCGCGGTTATGAGCAGTTCTTC
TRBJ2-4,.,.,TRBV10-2,CASSESYGGAKNIQYF,TGCGCCAGCAGTGAGTCATACGGGGGAGCCAAAAACATTCAGTACTTC
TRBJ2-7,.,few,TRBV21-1,CASSKLDRGYEQYF,TGTGCCAGCAGCAAACTCGACAGGGGGTACGAGCAGTACTTC
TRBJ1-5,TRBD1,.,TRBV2,CASCQGANQPQHF,TGTGCCAGCTGCCAGGGGGCGAATCAGCCCCAGCATTTT
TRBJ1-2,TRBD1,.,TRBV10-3,CAISETGQADTNYGYTF,TGTGCCATCAGTGAGACTGGACAGGCAGATACTAACTATGGCTACACCTTC
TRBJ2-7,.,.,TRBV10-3,CAISEGQGYEQYF,TGTGCCATCAGTGAAGGTCAGGGGTACGAGCAGTACTTC
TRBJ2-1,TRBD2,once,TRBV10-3,CAISEGLASSYNEQFF,TGTGCCATCAGTGAAGGACTAGCGAGCTCCTACAATGAGCAGTTCTTC
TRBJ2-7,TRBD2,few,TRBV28,CAHGTSATYEQYF,TGCGCCCACGGGACTAGCGCCACCTACGAGCAGTACTTC
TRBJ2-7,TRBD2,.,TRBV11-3,CASSPSGRVTYEQYF,TGTGCCAGCAGCCCAAGCGGGAGGGTAACCTACGAGCAGTACTTC
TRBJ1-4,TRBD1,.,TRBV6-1,CASSVGRGQEKLFF,TGTGCCAGCAGTGTCGGGAGGGGGCAAGAAAAACTGTTTTTT
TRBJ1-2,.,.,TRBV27,CASRPLDAPRPYGYTF,TGTGCCAGCAGACCATTAGACGCACCGAGGCCCTATGGCTACACCTTC
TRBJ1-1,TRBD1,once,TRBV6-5,CASSYPGQGPFF,TGTGCCAGCAGTTATCCGGGACAGGGTCCTTTCTTT
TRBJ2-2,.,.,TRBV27,CASIKGGFTGELFF,TGTGCCAGCATAAAGGGGGGGTTCACCGGGGAGCTGTTTTTT
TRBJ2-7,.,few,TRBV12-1,CASSSLFYEQYF,TGTGCCAGCAGCTCCTTATTCTACGAGCAGTACTTC
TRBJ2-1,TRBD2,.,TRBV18,CASSPLAGVGYNEQFF,TGTGCCAGCTCACCACTTGCGGGAGTAGGGTACAATGAGCAGTTCTTC
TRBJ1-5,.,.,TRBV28,CASSIQDHPSNQPQHF,TGTGCCAGCAGTATACAGGACCACCCTAGCAATCAGCCCCAGCATTTT
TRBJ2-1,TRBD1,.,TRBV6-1,CASRLLAGGDEQFF,TGTGCCAGCAGACTCCTAGCAGGGGGCGATGAGCAGTTCTTC
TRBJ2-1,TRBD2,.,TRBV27,CASSDNSGSSEQFF,TGTGCCAGCAGTGACAATAGCGGGAGCAGTGAGCAGTTCTTC
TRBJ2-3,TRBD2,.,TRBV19,CASSNERGGADTQYF,TGTGCCAGTAGTAACGAGCGGGGGGGCGCAGATACGCAGTATTTT